The 27 T cell receptor beta chains reported below all come from one sample, sequenced in a study of beta chain features in type 1 diabetes. The study reverse transcribed the entire isolated RNA, so it sequenced expressed TCRB transcripts. Profiling relied on immunoSEQ multiplex PCR, and the TCRdb table lists in-frame clones only, not all of them. The data contain about 110,000 clones, around 40% of them singletons. Sequences were obtained from stem cell memory CD4+ T cells from blood. Every receptor here comes from a woman between 18 and 29 years old in good health.

The chain carries TRBV6-6 and TRBJ1-3; D not certain. Germline V gene lookup returns CDR1 MNHNY and CDR2 SVGAGI (reference sequence). The CDR3 runs 12 residues. With 4 bases removed from V and 4 bases from J, the gap between germline ends came to 5 bases. The CDR3 here is CASSSLGNTIYF. As DNA, the CDR3 is TGTGCCAGCAGTTCCTTGGGAAACACCATATATTTT.

The chain employs TRBV5-4 and TRBJ2-1, with D hard to call. Germline assignment: CDR1 SGHNT and CDR2 YYREEE (reference sequence). Trimming left V 5 bases short and J 1 base short, with 10 bases between. The CDR3 is made up of 14 amino acids. The CDR3 bases are TGTGCCAGCAGATCAGGAAAGTCCTACAATGAGCAGTTCTTC. Translated, it gives CASRSGKSYNEQFF. The variable domain in full, with the rest retrieved from reference TRBV5-4 and TRBJ2-1, is ETGVTQSPTHLIKTRGQQVTLRCSSQSGHNTVSWYQQALGQGPQFIFQYYREEENGRGNFPPRFSGLQFPNYSSELNVNALELDDSALYLCASRSGKSYNEQFFGPGTRLTVL.

This rearrangement joins TRBV19 to TRBJ1-1; TRBD1 agrees at 7 bases. Losses at the gene ends were 6 bases for V and 5 bases for J; bases not matched to a gene: 9. The CDR3 is 14 amino acids. Germline V CDR1 and CDR2: LNHDA, SQIVND (reference sequence). The DNA of the CDR3 is TGTGCCAGTAGCAGCCGACAGGGATATACTGAAGCTTTCTTT. As protein: CASSSRQGYTEAFF.

Only a few counts were recorded for this clone. The CDR3 reads CASRGTVEAFF. For the CDR3, the DNA is TGTGCCAGCAGAGGGACAGTTGAAGCTTTCTTT. The chain carries TRBV14 and TRBJ1-1, with TRBD1 identical over 7 bases. This CDR3 region has 11 residues. Looked up from germline, CDR1 is SGHDN and CDR2 is FVKESK. V trimming: 6 bases; J trimming: 7 bases; junction bases outside the gene matches: 2.

This clone was observed a handful of times. This chain connects TRBV5-1 to TRBJ2-5; perhaps TRBD2 as D (5 bases). There are 12 residues in the CDR3. The V end lost 1 base, the J end lost 14 bases, and 15 bases lay between the germline ends. The germline gives CDR1 SGHRS, CDR2 YFSETQ. The CDR3 DNA sequence: TGCGCCAGCAGCTTGAACCTAGCTTTACTATACTTC. It yields the protein CASSLNLALLYF. The full variable domain, rest sourced from reference TRBV5-1 and TRBJ2-5, is KAGVTQTPRYLIKTRGQQVTLSCSPISGHRSVSWYQQTPGQGLQFLFEYFSETQRNKGNFPGRFSGRQFSNSRSEMNVSTLELGDSALYLCASSLNLALLYFGPGTRLLVL.

The rearrangement links TRBV7-2 to TRBJ2-3; TRBD2 might be the D (6 bases). Germline V CDR1 and CDR2: SGHTA, FQGNSA. The CDR3 sequence is 16 residues long. The V and J ends lost 2 bases and 4 bases respectively, with 16 bases between them. The CDR3 here is CASSLRPGSGADTQYF. Here the CDR3 DNA reads TGTGCCAGCAGCTTAAGGCCCGGTAGCGGAGCAGATACGCAGTATTTT.

The V gene is TRBV7-8, the J gene TRBJ2-5, with 7 nucleotides matching TRBD1. From germline, CDR1 is SGHVS and CDR2 FQNEAQ. V dropped 3 bases and J dropped 5; count of bases not matched to a gene: 3. This CDR3 has 13 residues. CDR3 residues: CASSFGTAETQYF. As DNA, the CDR3 is TGTGCCAGCAGCTTCGGGACAGCGGAGACCCAGTACTTC.

CDR3 protein: CASSLTTDTYEQYF. The CDR3 DNA reads TGTGCCAGCTCACTCACGACTGATACCTACGAGCAGTACTTC. This chain links TRBV18 with TRBJ2-7; the D is unclear. The ends were cut back, 4 bases at V and 2 bases at J, with 12 bases in the middle. Germline V gene lookup returns CDR1 KGHSH and CDR2 LQKENI. This CDR3 comprises 14 residues.

The CDR3 nucleotides read TGTGCCAGCTCCTCCCCCGGCTACACCTTC. It specifies CASSSPGYTF. V usage is TRBV6-5 and J usage is TRBJ1-2, with D hard to call. The CDR3 has 10 amino acids. V was trimmed by 8 bases and J by 8 bases, leaving 9 bases between them. From germline, CDR1 is MNHEY and CDR2 SVGAGI.

Only a few counts were recorded for this clone. The CDR3 coding sequence is TGCGCCAGCAGCCCAGGACAGGGCACTGTGTGGGAGACCCAGTACTTC. It specifies CASSPGQGTVWETQYF. This sequence joins TRBV5-1 and TRBJ2-5, with 8 bases identical to TRBD1. The V gene end was trimmed by 4 bases and the J gene end by 5 bases; junction bases not matched to a gene: 13. CDR1 is SGHRS, CDR2 YFSETQ, per germline. This CDR3 spans 16 amino acids.

The rearrangement joins TRBV7-3 to TRBJ2-2, with D possibly matching TRBD2 (6 bases). V was cut by 5 bases and J by 5 bases, with 12 bases left in between. The CDR3 totals 14 residues. Per germline, CDR1 SGHTA and CDR2 FQGTGA. CDR3 DNA: TGTGCCAGCAGCACGGGACTTTCAACCGGGGAGCTGTTTTTT. Translation: CASSTGLSTGELFF.

The chain combines TRBV4-2 with TRBJ2-5; no firm D call. From germline, CDR1 is LGHNA and CDR2 YNFKEQ. This CDR3 has 16 residues. V shed 2 bases and J shed 4 bases, with 17 bases lying between them. The CDR3 loop is CASSQPPRNRGETQYF. The CDR3 coding sequence is TGTGCCAGCAGCCAACCCCCGCGGAATCGTGGAGAGACCCAGTACTTC.

The gene calls are TRBV1 and TRBJ2-5; whether TRBD2, the table's D call, matches the DNA was not checked. TRBV1 is noted as a pseudogene. The CDR3 length is 14 residues. The CDR3 coding sequence is TGCACCAGCAGCCAAGGGGTAGCGGTGGAGACCCAGTACTTC. Encoded protein: CTSSQGVAVETQYF.

In DNA, the CDR3 is TGTGCCAGCAGCTTCAGTCTCTTGCACACTGAAGCTTTCTTT. This codes for CASSFSLLHTEAFF. This chain uses TRBV7-9 with TRBJ1-1, with no clear D. Trimming took off 3 bases at V and 3 bases at J, with 11 bases between the two ends. CDR1 is SEHNR and CDR2 is FQNEAQ in the germline V gene (reference sequence). The CDR3 is 14 residues long.

This clone was observed a few times. The V and J genes are TRBV2 and TRBJ2-7, with 12 nucleotides matching TRBD1. The V segment lost 6 bases and the J segment 3 bases; nucleotides outside the gene matches: 15. This CDR3 has 18 residues. CDR1 and CDR2 from the germline V gene are SNHLY and FYNNEI. The DNA of the CDR3 is TGTGCCAGCAGGCCCGGGACTGTGTGGGACAGGGGGCTCTACGAGCAGTACTTC. Translation gives CASRPGTVWDRGLYEQYF.

The V gene is TRBV5-6, the J gene TRBJ2-1; unclear D gene. CDR3 length equals 15 residues. Germline V gives CDR1 SGHDT, CDR2 YYEEEE. V was cut by 3 bases and J by 0 bases, with 10 bases left in between. The CDR3 DNA sequence: TGTGCCAGCAGCTCCCGTCCTAGCTCCTACAATGAGCAGTTCTTC. It is translated as CASSSRPSSYNEQFF.

This chain joins TRBV6-4 and TRBJ2-2; D is perhaps TRBD1 (6 bases). This CDR3 region has 18 residues. Germline loops: CDR1 MRHNA, CDR2 SNTAGT. V was pared by 0 bases and J by 2 bases, with 16 bases between. The CDR3 bases are TGTGCCAGCAGTGACTCCCATTTACAGGGCTACAACACCGGGGAGCTGTTTTTT. It is translated as CASSDSHLQGYNTGELFF.

CDR3 sequence reads: CASSLTVIGNQPQHF. The CDR3, as DNA: TGTGCCAGCAGCTTGACAGTAATCGGCAATCAGCCCCAGCATTTT. J is TRBJ1-5 and V is TRBV7-8; possible D gene TRBD1, 5 bases. Germline V gives CDR1 SGHVS, CDR2 FQNEAQ. This CDR3 region has 15 residues. V was pared by 3 bases and J by 2 bases, with 11 bases between.

This rearrangement joins TRBV5-1 to TRBJ2-7, with 7 nucleotides matching TRBD1. The V gene's germline CDR1 is SGHRS and CDR2 YFSETQ. The CDR3 is 14 residues long. J lost 3 bases, V lost 2 bases, and 5 bases had no gene match. CDR3 residues: CASSFRDRLYEQYF. CDR3 nucleotides: TGCGCCAGCAGCTTCCGGGACAGACTCTACGAGCAGTACTTC.

A few counts support this clone. The chain carries TRBV5-4 and TRBJ2-7; 7 bases agree with TRBD2. With V trimmed by 4 bases and J by 6 bases, 10 bases remained unmatched. The CDR3 length is 14 residues. Germline CDR1 and CDR2: SGHNT and YYREEE (reference sequence). CDR3 nucleotides: TGTGCCAGCAGCAGGGGCGGGAGCTTTGGCGAGCAGTACTTC. Residues: CASSRGGSFGEQYF.

This clone has only one observation. The V and J genes are TRBV5-1 and TRBJ1-2; a possible D gene is TRBD1 (5 bases). Germline V lookup: CDR1 SGHRS, CDR2 YFSETQ. V was cut by 0 bases and J by 5 bases, with 8 bases left in between. The CDR3 is 13 amino acids. CDR3 amino acids: CASSLDGGYGYTF. The DNA of the CDR3 is TGCGCCAGCAGCTTGGACGGGGGATATGGCTACACCTTC.

In its sample, this clone was seen a few times. The rearrangement links TRBV9 to TRBJ2-1; D perhaps matches TRBD2 (6 bases). Trimming took off 4 bases at V and 0 bases at J, with 20 bases between the two ends. The CDR3 length is 18 residues. Germline-derived CDR1 and CDR2 are SGDLS and YYNGEE. In DNA, the CDR3 is TGTGCCAGCAGCCCGGGACGGGCGGGGAGTCGCTCCTACAATGAGCAGTTCTTC. It specifies CASSPGRAGSRSYNEQFF.

CDR3 sequence (DNA): TGTGCCTCCTCCGGAGGGACTGGGGCCAACGTCCTGACTTTC. Its translation: CASSGGTGANVLTF. The rearrangement links TRBV30 to TRBJ2-6; D is perhaps TRBD2 (6 bases). This CDR3 comprises 14 residues. Germline V lookup: CDR1 GTSNPN, CDR2 SVGIG (reference sequence). The ends were cut back, 7 bases at V and 2 bases at J, with 12 bases in the middle.

The chain links TRBV7-9 to TRBJ2-3; D might be TRBD1 (5 bases). V was cut by 6 bases and J by 2 bases, with 9 bases left in between. Germline V gene sequence: CDR1 SEHNR, CDR2 FQNEAQ (reference sequence). This CDR3 region has 13 residues. CDR3 residues: CASRNRHTDTQYF. CDR3 in DNA: TGTGCCAGCAGGAACAGGCACACAGATACGCAGTATTTT.

This sequence joins TRBV25-1 and TRBJ2-7, with TRBD1 matching 7 bases. The J segment lost 0 bases and the V segment lost 3 bases, leaving 2 bases of the junction unmatched. The CDR3 contains 14 residues. Germline values: CDR1 MGHDK, CDR2 SYGVNS. The CDR3 sequence: CASSEGDSSYEQYF. The CDR3 DNA is TGTGCCAGCAGTGAGGGGGACAGCTCCTACGAGCAGTACTTC.

The rearrangement links TRBV2 to TRBJ2-7, with a tentative D call TRBD1 (5 bases). Per the germline V gene, CDR1 is SNHLY and CDR2 is FYNNEI. V shed 6 bases and J shed 3 bases, with 9 bases lying between them. The CDR3 loop spans 12 amino acids. This CDR3 is CASRGDSYEQYF. CDR3 DNA sequence: TGTGCCAGCAGGGGCGACAGCTACGAGCAGTACTTC.

The V gene is TRBV6-1, the J gene TRBJ2-1; the D gene is possibly TRBD2 (6 bases). V lost 3 bases, J lost 0 bases, and 21 bases lay in between. This CDR3 spans 19 amino acids. Germline V gives CDR1 MNHNS, CDR2 SASEGT. Here the CDR3 reads CASSDWAGRLPSSYNEQFF. For the CDR3, the DNA is TGTGCCAGCAGTGACTGGGCGGGACGCCTACCAAGCTCCTACAATGAGCAGTTCTTC.